Listed here are 25 T cell receptor beta chains from one sample, sequenced in a study of beta chain features in type 1 diabetes. Expressed TCRB transcripts got sequenced, as all isolated RNA was reverse transcribed. Repertoires were generated with immunoSEQ multiplex PCR, while TCRdb's copy carries only in-frame clones and drops some. The sample shows some 410,000 clones, more than 9.5% of them seen only once. Specimen: naive CD4+ T cells from blood. The receptor source for this set is a woman aged 18-29 years in good health.

This clone was observed a handful of times. The V call is TRBV29-1, the J call TRBJ2-1; TRBD1 matches 9 bases. CDR1 and CDR2 from the germline V gene are SQVTM and ANQGSEA. V gave up 1 base and J gave up 4 bases; unmatched junction bases: 8. The CDR3 spans 16 residues. The CDR3 region is CSVEGVPGQGYNEQFF. For the CDR3, the DNA is TGCAGCGTTGAAGGCGTCCCGGGACAGGGTTACAATGAGCAGTTCTTC.

The J gene is TRBJ1-1, the V gene TRBV19, with D possibly TRBD1 on 5 matching bases. This CDR3 is built from 13 residues. Germline-derived CDR1 and CDR2 are LNHDA and SQIVND (reference sequence). V dropped 3 bases and J dropped 2 bases, with 7 bases sitting between them. CDR3 nucleotide sequence: TGTGCCAGTAGTATCAGGGCTAACACTGAAGCTTTCTTT. It encodes CASSIRANTEAFF. Full variable domain (missing parts from reference TRBV19 and TRBJ1-1): DGGITQSPKYLFRKEGQNVTLSCEQNLNHDAMYWYRQDPGQGLRLIYYSQIVNDFQKGDIAEGYSVSREKKESFPLTVTSAQKNPTAFYLCASSIRANTEAFFGQGTRLTVV.

The chain uses TRBV20-1 and TRBJ2-3; D gene uncertain. Trimming removed 1 base at V and 9 bases at J, with 5 bases between. The CDR3 extends over 10 amino acids. Germline V gives CDR1 DFQATT, CDR2 SNEGSKA (reference sequence). CDR3 DNA: TGCAGTGCTAGAGTGCGCACGCAGTATTTT. Protein sequence: CSARVRTQYF.

In its sample, this clone was seen a few times. The chain recombines TRBV12-5 with TRBJ2-6, with D unclear. CDR3 length: 15 residues. Looked up from germline, CDR1 is LGHNT and CDR2 is FRNRAP. Trimming removed 0 bases at V and 1 base at J, with 4 bases between. Written as DNA, the CDR3 is TGTGCTAGTGGTTTGGTAATGTCTGGGGCCAACGTCCTGACTTTC. It is translated as CASGLVMSGANVLTF.

The V call is TRBV2, the J call TRBJ1-2; no clear D. Trimming removed 6 bases at V and 4 bases at J, with 6 bases between. Germline CDR1 reads SNHLY; CDR2 reads FYNNEI. CDR3 length: 11 residues. The DNA of the CDR3 is TGTGCCAGCAGATACAGCTATGGCTACACCTTC. Protein product: CASRYSYGYTF.

The chain uses TRBV27 and TRBJ1-5; possibly TRBD1 for D (5 bases). In germline, CDR1 is MNHEY, CDR2 SMNVEV (reference sequence). V was shortened by 5 bases and J by 0 bases, with 8 bases between the two germline ends. CDR3 length equals 14 residues. Written as DNA, the CDR3 is TGTGCCAGCAGTCTGACAGTTAGCAATCAGCCCCAGCATTTT. Translating gives CASSLTVSNQPQHF.

The table lists this clone with a few counts. The genes are TRBV6-5 and TRBJ1-5; 8 bases match TRBD1. The V and J ends lost 4 bases and 4 bases, in that order; junction bases with no gene match: 3. Germline V gene sequence: CDR1 MNHEY, CDR2 SVGAGI. This CDR3 spans 14 amino acids. The CDR3 bases are TGTGCCAGCAGTTTGACAGGGGTAAATCAGCCCCAGCATTTT. Translating it yields CASSLTGVNQPQHF.

This clone was seen more than once but under ten times. The chain joins TRBV30 to TRBJ2-1; D remains ambiguous. Germline CDR1 is GTSNPN and CDR2 is SVGIG (reference sequence). This CDR3 has 15 residues. V was trimmed by 0 bases and J by 1 base, leaving 10 bases between them. The CDR3 sequence is CAWSVSLGSYNEQFF. As DNA, the CDR3 is TGTGCCTGGAGTGTATCCCTGGGGTCCTACAATGAGCAGTTCTTC. Drawing the rest from reference TRBV30 and TRBJ2-1, the complete variable domain is SQTIHQWPATLVQPVGSPLSLECTVEGTSNPNLYWYRQAAGRGLQLLFYSVGIGQISSEVPQNLSASRPQDRQFILSSKKLLLSDSGFYLCAWSVSLGSYNEQFFGPGTRLTVL.

This clone was seen a few times. The junction and the germline gene differ at one end; a read error may be behind it. This chain connects TRBV7-9 to TRBJ2-7; D perhaps matches TRBD1 (6 bases). CDR1 SEHNR and CDR2 FQNEAQ come from the germline V gene (reference sequence). The CDR3 totals 14 residues. The CDR3 nucleotides read TGTGCCAGCAGTCCGGCCAAGGACAGTCTCCCCGGGGACTTC. Translated: CASSPAKDSLPGDF.

The CDR3 is CASSSRTGERQFF. The DNA of the CDR3 is TGTGCCAGCAGCTCGCGGACAGGGGAACGGCAGTTCTTC. The chain combines TRBV7-2 with TRBJ2-1, with 9 bases aligning to TRBD1. Germline V gene sequence: CDR1 SGHTA, CDR2 FQGNSA. The J segment lost 12 bases and the V segment lost 4 bases, leaving 7 bases of the junction unmatched. The CDR3 length is 13 residues.

There are a few counts of this clone. The chain recombines TRBV27 with TRBJ2-1; 7 bases are a match to TRBD2. V dropped 0 bases and J dropped 3; count of bases not matched to a gene: 8. CDR3 size: 17 residues. CDR1 and CDR2 from the germline V gene are MNHEY and SMNVEV (reference sequence). The CDR3 bases are TGTGCCAGCAGTTTATCGAATCTCGCTAGCGGCTACAATGAGCAGTTCTTC. Protein product: CASSLSNLASGYNEQFF.

A few counts support this clone. The rearrangement joins TRBV7-2 to TRBJ2-6; D might be TRBD2 (5 bases). Germline CDR1 SGHTA, CDR2 FQGNSA. V was pared by 1 base and J by 3 bases, with 7 bases between. This CDR3 has 15 amino acids. DNA for the CDR3: TGTGCCAGCAGCTTAGTTCGGGGTGGGGCCAACGTCCTGACTTTC. Translation gives CASSLVRGGANVLTF.

This clone was seen a few times. This chain connects TRBV18 to TRBJ2-7; no definite D call. Germline CDR1 KGHSH, CDR2 LQKENI. The V gene lost 6 bases and the J gene lost 4 bases, with 13 bases spanning the gap. The CDR3 covers 13 residues. The CDR3 DNA reads TGTGCCAGCTCTCGTTCGACGGTGTACGAGCAGTACGTC. The encoded protein is CASSRSTVYEQYV.

This clone has just a few counts. The genes are TRBV10-3 and TRBJ2-1; 13 bases fit TRBD2. The CDR3 runs 18 residues. Trimming cost V 6 bases and J 5 bases; bases outside gene matches: 13. Germline V gives CDR1 ENHRY, CDR2 SYGVKD. DNA for the CDR3: TGTGCCATCAGAGAGACCGGACTAGCGGGAGTAGACGACAATGAGCAGTTCTTC. Its translation is CAIRETGLAGVDDNEQFF.

This clone was picked up a small number of times. Other DNA sequences from this sample encode an identical CDR3 as well. The chain employs TRBV7-2 and TRBJ2-1, with D unclear. V gave up 1 base and J gave up 0 bases, with 10 bases separating them. CDR3 length: 16 amino acids. Germline CDR1 is SGHTA and CDR2 is FQGNSA. CDR3 protein: CASSLVGGSSYNEQFF. In nucleotides, the CDR3 is TGTGCCAGCAGCTTAGTGGGCGGTAGCTCCTACAATGAGCAGTTCTTC. Filled out from reference TRBV7-2 and TRBJ2-1, the complete variable domain reads GAGVSQSPSNKVTEKGKDVELRCDPISGHTALYWYRQSLGQGLEFLIYFQGNSAPDKSGLPSDRFSAERTGGSVSTLTIQRTQQEDSAVYLCASSLVGGSSYNEQFFGPGTRLTVL.

The CDR3 region is CAIGRNTEAFF. The CDR3 DNA follows: TGTGCCATCGGCAGGAACACTGAAGCTTTCTTT. The V and J genes are TRBV10-3 and TRBJ1-1; D is uncertain. Trimming removed 8 bases at V and 1 base at J, with 5 bases between. The CDR3 length is 11 residues. Germline V CDR1 and CDR2: ENHRY, SYGVKD.

This clone was observed a handful of times. This rearrangement joins TRBV7-2 to TRBJ2-4, with 7 bases identical to TRBD1. CDR1 SGHTA and CDR2 FQGNSA come from the germline V gene. The CDR3 is made up of 14 amino acids. V shed 5 bases and J 6 bases; nucleotides not matched to a gene: 7. The CDR3 protein is CASSPARQGNIQYF. In nucleotides, the CDR3 is TGTGCCAGCAGCCCCGCCAGACAGGGAAACATTCAGTACTTC.

This chain connects TRBV9 to TRBJ2-4; TRBD1 might be the D (5 bases). Germline assignment: CDR1 SGDLS and CDR2 YYNGEE. The CDR3 is 13 residues long. With 0 bases removed from V and 9 bases from J, the gap between germline ends came to 10 bases. Here the CDR3 DNA reads TGTGCCAGCAGCGTAGCCCAGGGCAGCATTCAGTACTTC. Amino acids: CASSVAQGSIQYF.

This clone was found a few times. The gene calls are TRBV7-9 and TRBJ2-4; maybe TRBD2 (6 bases). The CDR3 runs 16 residues. Per germline, CDR1 SEHNR and CDR2 FQNEAQ (reference sequence). V was cut by 5 bases and J by 3 bases, with 17 bases left in between. The CDR3 bases are TGTGCCAGCAGCCCTTCCGGGGGACTGGGCAAAAACATTCAGTACTTC. Its translation: CASSPSGGLGKNIQYF.

Only a few counts were recorded for this clone. The chain combines TRBV7-2 with TRBJ2-6, with D possibly TRBD1 on 6 matching bases. This CDR3 comprises 17 residues. The V gene's germline CDR1 is SGHTA and CDR2 FQGNSA. Trimming removed 5 bases from V and 2 bases from J, with 16 bases in between. The CDR3 here is CASSPQGMVAGANVLTF. CDR3 sequence (DNA): TGTGCCAGCAGCCCACAGGGTATGGTGGCTGGGGCCAACGTCCTGACTTTC.

The chain couples TRBV4-2 to TRBJ1-2, with a tentative D call TRBD1 (5 bases). The V and J ends lost 1 base and 4 bases respectively, with 13 bases between them. CDR3 size: 15 residues. The germline CDR1 and CDR2 sequences are LGHNA and YNFKEQ. The CDR3 reads CASSQGSGQFYGYTF. CDR3 nucleotides: TGTGCCAGCAGCCAAGGCTCAGGGCAGTTCTATGGCTACACCTTC.

The gene calls are TRBV7-2 and TRBJ2-3; D possibly corresponds to TRBD1 (5 bases). The germline CDR1 and CDR2 sequences are SGHTA and FQGNSA. This CDR3 has 14 amino acids. Trimming shortened V by 6 bases and J by 4 bases, and 14 bases separated the two germline ends. As DNA, the CDR3 is TGTGCCAGCAGACTCCAAAGGGGCCCAGATACGCAGTATTTT. Translating it yields CASRLQRGPDTQYF.

This clone was observed a few times. V gene TRBV2 combines with J gene TRBJ2-7; weak D call: TRBD2 (5 bases). The length of the CDR3 is 13 residues. Germline assignment: CDR1 SNHLY and CDR2 FYNNEI. The germline V and J ends were trimmed by 2 bases and 7 bases, with 12 bases remaining between them. The CDR3: CASSEYPAAEQYF. The CDR3 nucleotides are TGTGCCAGCAGTGAATACCCAGCGGCTGAGCAGTACTTC.

The V call is TRBV4-3, the J call TRBJ2-2; unclear D gene. The V and J ends lost 0 bases and 1 base respectively, with 9 bases between them. Per the germline V gene, CDR1 is LGHNA and CDR2 is YSLEER. This CDR3 comprises 16 residues. The CDR3 reads CASSQETGRNTGELFF. The CDR3 DNA reads TGCGCCAGCAGCCAAGAAACGGGCCGGAACACCGGGGAGCTGTTTTTT.

The chain links TRBV5-4 to TRBJ2-1; D may be TRBD2 (5 bases). This CDR3 region has 16 residues. V dropped 3 bases and J dropped 0 bases, with 13 bases sitting between them. From germline, CDR1 is SGHNT and CDR2 YYREEE (reference sequence). The CDR3 DNA is TGTGCCAGCAGCTGGTCTAGCCTCAGCTCCTACAATGAGCAGTTCTTC. It translates to CASSWSSLSSYNEQFF. Full variable domain (outside the CDR3, taken from reference TRBV5-4 and TRBJ2-1): ETGVTQSPTHLIKTRGQQVTLRCSSQSGHNTVSWYQQALGQGPQFIFQYYREEENGRGNFPPRFSGLQFPNYSSELNVNALELDDSALYLCASSWSSLSSYNEQFFGPGTRLTVL.